This T cell receptor beta chain was found in a study of breast tumors, draining lymph nodes, adjacent tissues. Study-level points and caveats: Data only fit, rather than demonstrated, lymph node origin of most tumor T cells.

This clonotype came up many times. The antigen is unknown. The CDR3 has 16 amino acids. Trimming removed 0 bases at V and 0 bases at J, with 11 bases between. Per the germline V gene, CDR1 is SGHRS and CDR2 is YFSETQ. Breast cancer patients provided tissue from their axillary draining lymph nodes. From the multiplex PCR reads, TCRdb called clonotypes with MiXCR, one entry per CDR3 protein. This sample has about 270,000 distinct CDR3 sequences, with under 35% found just once. Sequencing was carried out using axillary lymph node tissue. The rearrangement joins TRBV5-1 to TRBJ2-3; TRBD2 is a possible D gene (5 bases). The sequence came from a female donor with breast cancer. Some clones in this sample may be carry-over from other donors' samples. As DNA, the CDR3 is TGCGCCAGCAGCTTGGGTAGTCTAGCAAGCACAGATACGCAGTATTTT. It yields the protein CASSLGSLASTDTQYF. Based on the CDR3 plus reference TRBV5-1 and TRBJ2-3, the full variable domain is KAGVTQTPRYLIKTRGQQVTLSCSPISGHRSVSWYQQTPGQGLQFLFEYFSETQRNKGNFPGRFSGRQFSNSRSEMNVSTLELGDSALYLCASSLGSLASTDTQYFGPGTRLTVL.